The sample holds a few counts of the clone carrying this TCR beta chain. Its antigen is not known. A junction end diverges from the germline sequence, so it may reflect a read error. This sample is part of a study of beta chain features in type 1 diabetes. The isolated RNA, all of it, was reverse transcribed, so expressed TCRB transcripts were what got sequenced. This table comes from immunoSEQ multiplex PCR, and its TCRdb copy is limited to in-frame clones, with some not included. The sample shows 680,000 or so clones, 13% of them seen only once. Study outcomes and limitations: TCRB CDR3s were moderately but significantly shorter in Type 1 diabetes patients in all four CD4+ subsets.

CDR3 size: 13 residues. CDR1 and CDR2 from the germline V gene are SSHAT and FNYEAQ (reference sequence). What was sequenced was naive CD4+ T cells from blood. The chain uses TRBV7-7 and TRBJ2-5; D is possibly TRBD2 (5 bases). This TCR was recovered from a young man with type 1 diabetes. CDR3 in DNA: TGTGCTAGCAGCTTCGGGAAAGAAGAGACCCAGTACTTC. This codes for CASSFGKEETQYF.